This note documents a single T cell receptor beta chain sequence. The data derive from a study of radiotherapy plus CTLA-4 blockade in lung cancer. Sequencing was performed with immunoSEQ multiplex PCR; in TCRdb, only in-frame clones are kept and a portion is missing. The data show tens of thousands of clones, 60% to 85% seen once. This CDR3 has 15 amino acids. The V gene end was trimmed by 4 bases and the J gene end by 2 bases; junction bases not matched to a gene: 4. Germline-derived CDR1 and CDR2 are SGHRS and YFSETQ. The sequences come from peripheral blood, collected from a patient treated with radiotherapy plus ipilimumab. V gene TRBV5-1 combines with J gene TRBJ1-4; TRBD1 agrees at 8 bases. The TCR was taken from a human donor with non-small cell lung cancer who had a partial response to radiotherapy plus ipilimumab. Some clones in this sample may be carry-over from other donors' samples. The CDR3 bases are TGCGCCAGCAGCCCAGGGGGCAGGACTAATGAAAAACTGTTTTTT. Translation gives CASSPGGRTNEKLFF.